The clone carrying this T cell receptor beta chain was counted only a few times. The antigen remains unidentified. The data are from a study of naive and memory T cell subsets. Study-level results: There was no ground truth to check naive and memory subset results. A clonotype means one alpha or beta sequence, not an alpha/beta pair. TCR counts from RNA may reflect activation-linked expression changes.

The beta constant-region primer was an equimolar mix of two oligonucleotides covering TRBC1 and TRBC2. In TCRdb, the UMI-ligation and nested PCR reads were re-called with MiXCR into one record per CDR3 protein. The sample lists about 150,000 distinct CDR3 sequences; approximately 15% were seen once. Alpha and beta libraries were amplified separately from the second PCR onward. The CDR3 totals 12 residues. The V end was cut by 3 bases, the J end by 6 bases, with 5 bases between. Sample: naive CD4+ T cells from blood. This chain joins TRBV12-3 or TRBV12-4 and TRBJ1-4; no clear D gene. The TCR originated in a human donor in good health. The CDR3 DNA follows: TGTGCCAGCAGTTTTGTGGATGAAAAACTGTTTTTT. It translates to CASSFVDEKLFF.